This T cell receptor beta chain originates from a study of T cells in Graves' hyperthyroidism and ophthalmopathy. Findings and caveats of the study: Most thyroid clonotypes that were expanded above 0.001 also turned up in blood.

This clonotype was observed many times. What it binds is not known. The CDR3 length is 12 residues. V was clipped by 6 bases and J by 2 bases, with 6 bases between them. The PBMCs were sourced from fresh peripheral blood (about 9.7 ml). Template material for amplifying TCR beta CDR3 regions consisted of RNA transcripts. HTBI primers were the set used in a first-round RT-PCR of the TCR CDR3. In TCRdb, the multiplex PCR reads were re-called with MiXCR into one record per CDR3 protein. The table has 50,000 to 75,000 distinct CDR3 sequences, about 50% seen once. This clonotype originated in a woman in her thirties with Graves' ophthalmopathy. Sequencing used blood. This rearrangement joins TRBV12-3 or TRBV12-4 to TRBJ2-3; no reliable D call. The CDR3 loop reads CASSRYTDTQYF. CDR3 in DNA: TGTGCCAGCAGCCGATACACAGATACGCAGTATTTT.